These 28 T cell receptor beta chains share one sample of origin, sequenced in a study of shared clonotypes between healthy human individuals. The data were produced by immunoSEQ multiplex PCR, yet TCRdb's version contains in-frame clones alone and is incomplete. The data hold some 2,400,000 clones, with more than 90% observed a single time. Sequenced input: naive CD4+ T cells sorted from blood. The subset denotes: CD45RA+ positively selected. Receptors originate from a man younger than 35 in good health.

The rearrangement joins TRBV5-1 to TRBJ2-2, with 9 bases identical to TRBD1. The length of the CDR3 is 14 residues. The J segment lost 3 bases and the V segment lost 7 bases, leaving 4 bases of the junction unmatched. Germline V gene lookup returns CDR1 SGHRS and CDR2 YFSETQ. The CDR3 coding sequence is TGCGCCAGCTCGGGACAGGGTGACACCGGGGAGCTGTTTTTT. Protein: CASSGQGDTGELFF.

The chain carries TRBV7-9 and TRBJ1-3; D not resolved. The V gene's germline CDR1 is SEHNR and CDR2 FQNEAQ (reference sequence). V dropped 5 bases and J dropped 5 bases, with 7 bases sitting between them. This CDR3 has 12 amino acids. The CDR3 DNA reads TGTGCCAGCAGCACACGGAGAAACACCATATATTTT. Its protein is CASSTRRNTIYF. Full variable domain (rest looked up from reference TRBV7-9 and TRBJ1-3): DTGVSQNPRHKITKRGQNVTFRCDPISEHNRLYWYRQTLGQGPEFLTYFQNEAQLEKSRLLSDRFSAERPKGSFSTLEIQRTEQGDSAMYLCASSTRRNTIYFGEGSWLTVV.

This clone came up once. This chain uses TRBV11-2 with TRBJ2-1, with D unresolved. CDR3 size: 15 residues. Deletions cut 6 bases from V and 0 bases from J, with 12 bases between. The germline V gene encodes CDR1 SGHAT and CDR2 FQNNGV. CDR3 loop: CASRSLLSSYNEQFF. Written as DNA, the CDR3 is TGTGCCAGCAGGTCATTACTCAGCTCCTACAATGAGCAGTTCTTC.

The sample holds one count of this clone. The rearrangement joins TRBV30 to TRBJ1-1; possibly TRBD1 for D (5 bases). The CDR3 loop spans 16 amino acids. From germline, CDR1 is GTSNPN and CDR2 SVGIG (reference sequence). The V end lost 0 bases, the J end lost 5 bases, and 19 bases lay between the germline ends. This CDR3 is CAWSVGTSSRGTEAFF. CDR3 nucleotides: TGTGCCTGGAGTGTGGGGACCTCTTCAAGAGGGACTGAAGCTTTCTTT.

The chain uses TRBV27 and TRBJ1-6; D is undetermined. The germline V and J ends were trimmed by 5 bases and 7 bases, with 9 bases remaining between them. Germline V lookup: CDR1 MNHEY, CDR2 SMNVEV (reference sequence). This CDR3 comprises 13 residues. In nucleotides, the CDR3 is TGTGCCAGCAGTCTTTTCCTCAATTCACCCCTCCACTTT. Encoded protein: CASSLFLNSPLHF.

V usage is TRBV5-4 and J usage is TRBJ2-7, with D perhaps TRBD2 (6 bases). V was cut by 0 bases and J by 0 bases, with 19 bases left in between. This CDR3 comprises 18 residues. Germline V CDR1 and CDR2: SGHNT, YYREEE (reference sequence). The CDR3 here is CASSLGSILRGDSYEQYF. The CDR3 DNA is TGTGCCAGCAGCTTGGGGTCAATATTGCGGGGAGACTCCTACGAGCAGTACTTC.

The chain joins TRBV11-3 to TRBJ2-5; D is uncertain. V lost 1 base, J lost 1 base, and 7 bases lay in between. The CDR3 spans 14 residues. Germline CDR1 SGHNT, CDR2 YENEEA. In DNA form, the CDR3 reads TGTGCCAGCAGCTTAGGGATAGGCCAAGAGACCCAGTACTTC. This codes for CASSLGIGQETQYF.

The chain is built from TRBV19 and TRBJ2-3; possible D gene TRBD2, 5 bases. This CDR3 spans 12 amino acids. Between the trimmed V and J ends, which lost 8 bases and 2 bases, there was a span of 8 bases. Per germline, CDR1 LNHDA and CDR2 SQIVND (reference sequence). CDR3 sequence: CASADFTDTQYF. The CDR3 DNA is TGTGCCAGTGCGGACTTCACAGATACGCAGTATTTT.

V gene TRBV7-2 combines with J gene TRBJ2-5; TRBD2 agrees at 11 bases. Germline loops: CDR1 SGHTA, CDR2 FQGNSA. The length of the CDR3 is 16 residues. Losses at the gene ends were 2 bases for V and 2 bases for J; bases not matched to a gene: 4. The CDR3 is CASSLHGTSGQETQYF. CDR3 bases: TGTGCCAGCAGCTTACACGGGACTAGCGGACAAGAGACCCAGTACTTC.

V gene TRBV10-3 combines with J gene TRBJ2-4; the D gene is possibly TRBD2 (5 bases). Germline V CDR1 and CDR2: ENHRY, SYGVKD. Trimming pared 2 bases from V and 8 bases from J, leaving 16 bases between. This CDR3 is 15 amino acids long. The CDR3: CAISEGRGIKDIQYF. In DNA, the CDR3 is TGTGCCATCAGTGAGGGTCGAGGGATTAAGGACATTCAGTACTTC.

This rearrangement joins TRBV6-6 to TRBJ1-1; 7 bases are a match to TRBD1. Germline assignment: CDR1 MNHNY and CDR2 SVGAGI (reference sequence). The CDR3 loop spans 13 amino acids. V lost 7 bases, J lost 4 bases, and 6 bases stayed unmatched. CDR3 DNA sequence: TGTGCCAGCATGGAGGGGGCTGGCACTGAAGCTTTCTTT. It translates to CASMEGAGTEAFF.

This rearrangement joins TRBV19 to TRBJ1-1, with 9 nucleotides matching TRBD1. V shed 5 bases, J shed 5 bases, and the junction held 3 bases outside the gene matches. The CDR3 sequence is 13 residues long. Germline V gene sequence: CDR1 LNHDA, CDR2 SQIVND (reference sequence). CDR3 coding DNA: TGTGCCAGTAGTGCAGGGACAGGGACTGAAGCTTTCTTT. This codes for CASSAGTGTEAFF.

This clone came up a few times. This chain's CDR3 is CASTLSGGRSYEQYF. The CDR3 DNA sequence: TGCGCCAGCACCCTATCCGGGGGACGCTCCTACGAGCAGTACTTC. The chain has TRBV10-2 and TRBJ2-7; the D gene is possibly TRBD2 (6 bases). CDR1 and CDR2 from the germline V gene are WSHSY and SAAADI. Deletions cut 7 bases from V and 0 bases from J, with 16 bases between. The CDR3 sequence is 15 residues long.

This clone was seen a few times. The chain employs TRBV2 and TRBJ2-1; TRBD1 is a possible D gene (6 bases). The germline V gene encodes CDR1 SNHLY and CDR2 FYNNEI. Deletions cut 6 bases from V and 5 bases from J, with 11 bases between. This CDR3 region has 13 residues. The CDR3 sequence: CASSYRVNNEQFF. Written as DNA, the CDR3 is TGTGCCAGCAGCTACAGGGTCAACAATGAGCAGTTCTTC.

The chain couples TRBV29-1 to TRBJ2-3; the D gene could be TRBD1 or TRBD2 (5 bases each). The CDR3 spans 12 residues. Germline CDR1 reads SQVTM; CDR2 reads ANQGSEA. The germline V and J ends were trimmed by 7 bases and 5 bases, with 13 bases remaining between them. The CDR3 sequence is CSARDQIDTQYF. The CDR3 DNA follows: TGCAGCGCTAGGGACCAAATAGATACGCAGTATTTT.

The CDR3 spells CASSLEGGGSEAFF. CDR3 nucleotide sequence: TGCGCCAGCAGCTTGGAAGGGGGCGGGTCTGAAGCTTTCTTT. The chain joins TRBV5-1 to TRBJ1-1; TRBD1 agrees at 7 bases. CDR3 length: 14 residues. The germline V gene encodes CDR1 SGHRS and CDR2 YFSETQ. The V gene end was trimmed by 0 bases and the J gene end by 6 bases; junction bases not matched to a gene: 5.

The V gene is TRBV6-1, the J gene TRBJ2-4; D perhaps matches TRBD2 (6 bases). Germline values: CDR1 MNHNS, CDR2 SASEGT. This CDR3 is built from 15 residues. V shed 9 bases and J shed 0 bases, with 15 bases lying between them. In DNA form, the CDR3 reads TGTGCCAGTGGGCTAGCGAACCTAGCCAAAAACATTCAGTACTTC. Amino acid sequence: CASGLANLAKNIQYF.

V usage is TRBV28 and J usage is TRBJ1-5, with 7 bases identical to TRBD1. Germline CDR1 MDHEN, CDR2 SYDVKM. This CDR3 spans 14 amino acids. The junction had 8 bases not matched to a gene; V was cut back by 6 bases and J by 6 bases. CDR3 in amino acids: CASSWSGGSQPQHF. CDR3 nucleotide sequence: TGTGCCAGCAGCTGGTCAGGGGGATCTCAGCCCCAGCATTTT.

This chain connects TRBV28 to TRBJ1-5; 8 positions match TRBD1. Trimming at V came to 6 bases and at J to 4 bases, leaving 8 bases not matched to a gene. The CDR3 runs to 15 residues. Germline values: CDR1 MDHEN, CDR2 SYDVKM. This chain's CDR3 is CASSIRQGWNQPQHF. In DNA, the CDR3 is TGTGCCAGCAGCATCCGACAGGGGTGGAATCAGCCCCAGCATTTT.

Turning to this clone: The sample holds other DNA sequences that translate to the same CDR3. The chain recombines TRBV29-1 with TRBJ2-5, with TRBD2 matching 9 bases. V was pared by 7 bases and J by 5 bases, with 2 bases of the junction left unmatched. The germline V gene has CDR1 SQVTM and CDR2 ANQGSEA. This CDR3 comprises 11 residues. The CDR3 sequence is CSAAGGETQYF. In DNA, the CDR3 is TGCAGCGCCGCGGGGGGGGAGACCCAGTACTTC.

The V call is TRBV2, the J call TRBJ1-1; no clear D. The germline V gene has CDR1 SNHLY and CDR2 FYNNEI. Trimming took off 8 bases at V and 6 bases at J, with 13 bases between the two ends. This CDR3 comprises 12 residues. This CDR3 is CASSEGWAEAFF. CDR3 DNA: TGTGCCAGCTCAGAGGGATGGGCTGAAGCTTTCTTT.

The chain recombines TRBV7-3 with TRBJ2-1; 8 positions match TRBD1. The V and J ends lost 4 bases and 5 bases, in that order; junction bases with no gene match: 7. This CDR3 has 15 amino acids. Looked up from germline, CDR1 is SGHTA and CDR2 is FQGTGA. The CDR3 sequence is CASSSPGTGNNEQFF. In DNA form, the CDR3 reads TGTGCCAGCAGCTCTCCCGGGACAGGTAACAATGAGCAGTTCTTC.

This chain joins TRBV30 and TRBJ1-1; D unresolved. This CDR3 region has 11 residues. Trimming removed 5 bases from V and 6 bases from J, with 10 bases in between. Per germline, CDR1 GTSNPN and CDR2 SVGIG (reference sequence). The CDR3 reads CAWGRSAEAFF. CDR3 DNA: TGTGCCTGGGGGAGATCCGCTGAAGCTTTCTTT.

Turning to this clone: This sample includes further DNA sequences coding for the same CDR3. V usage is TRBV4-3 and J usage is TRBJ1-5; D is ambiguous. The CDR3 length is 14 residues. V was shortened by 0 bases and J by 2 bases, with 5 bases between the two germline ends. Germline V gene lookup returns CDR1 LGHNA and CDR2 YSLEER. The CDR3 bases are TGCGCCAGCAGCCAAGATAGAGGCAATCAGCCCCAGCATTTT. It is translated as CASSQDRGNQPQHF.

The CDR3, as DNA: TGTGCCAGCACCCAGTCCCTAGCGGGGGGAAATGAGCAGTTCTTC. Amino acid sequence: CASTQSLAGGNEQFF. The chain links TRBV6-6 to TRBJ2-1; TRBD2 agrees at 11 bases. The CDR3 is 15 residues long. Germline CDR1 reads MNHNY; CDR2 reads SVGAGI (reference sequence). V shed 7 bases and J 7 bases; nucleotides not matched to a gene: 9.

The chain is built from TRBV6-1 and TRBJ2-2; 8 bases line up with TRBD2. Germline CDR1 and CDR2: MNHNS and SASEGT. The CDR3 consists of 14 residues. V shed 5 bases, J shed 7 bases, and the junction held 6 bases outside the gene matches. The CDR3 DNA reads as TGTGCCAGCAGTCCCGGGGGGGCCAGCGGGGAGCTGTTTTTT. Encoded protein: CASSPGGASGELFF.

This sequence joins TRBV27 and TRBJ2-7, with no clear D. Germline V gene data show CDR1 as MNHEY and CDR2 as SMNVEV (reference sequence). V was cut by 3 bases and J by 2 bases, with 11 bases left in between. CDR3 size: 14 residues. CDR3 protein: CASSFVRRPYEQYF. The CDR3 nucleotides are TGTGCCAGCAGTTTTGTCCGGCGCCCCTACGAGCAGTACTTC.

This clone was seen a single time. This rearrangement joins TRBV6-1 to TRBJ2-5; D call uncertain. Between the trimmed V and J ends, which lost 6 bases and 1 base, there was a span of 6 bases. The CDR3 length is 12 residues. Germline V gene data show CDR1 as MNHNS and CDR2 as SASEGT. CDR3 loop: CASSPSQETQYF. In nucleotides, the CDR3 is TGTGCCAGCAGCCCTAGCCAAGAGACCCAGTACTTC.